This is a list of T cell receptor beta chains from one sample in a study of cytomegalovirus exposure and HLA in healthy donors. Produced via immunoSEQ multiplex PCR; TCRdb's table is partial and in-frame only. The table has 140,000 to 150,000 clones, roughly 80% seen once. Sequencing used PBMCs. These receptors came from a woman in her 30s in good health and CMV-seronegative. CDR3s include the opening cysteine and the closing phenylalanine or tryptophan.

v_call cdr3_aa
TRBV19 CASSSPRGHANYGYTF
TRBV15 CATSTRTGLSYGYTF
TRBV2 CASSEGRGGEKLFF
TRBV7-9 CASSQLPGFGDYGYTF
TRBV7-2 CASSAQLETAAFF
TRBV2 CASGGLAGVNEQFF
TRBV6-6 CASKGQGSSYEQYF
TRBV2 CASSSDRGSNEKLFF
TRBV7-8 CASSYFSGRASGNPYEQYF
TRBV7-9 CASSLPSPTDTQYF
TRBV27 CASAVARGRAGYTF
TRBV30 CAWSYGRARGYTF
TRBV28 CASSLATGGSYNEQFF
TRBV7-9 CASSLAAAGGLASQYGYTF
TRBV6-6 CASSYLAGGAETQYF
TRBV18 CASSRRWSTDTQYF
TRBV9 CASSAGEVWSTEAFF
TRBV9 CASSVAEGTYGYTF
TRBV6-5 CASSGQGGEKLFF
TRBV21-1 CASSKGLGAGARGNQPQHF
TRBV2 CATRRDFGTGELFF
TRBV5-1 CASSLGGSNQPQHF
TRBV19 CASSLGTRNTEAFF
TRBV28 CASSLRFGSGSGNTQYF
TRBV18 CASSLGGTGTYEQYF
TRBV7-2 CASSLGGTGGQPQHF
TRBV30 CAWRGQGAGGNTIYF
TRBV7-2 CASSWDNESIQYF
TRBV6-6 CASSPDRSSYNSPLHF
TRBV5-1 CASSSGQGGTDTQYF
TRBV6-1 CASSVYRDNNSPLHF
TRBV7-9 CASSANTGKSEAFF
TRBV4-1 CASSQDGEYGYTF
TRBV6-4 CASSEAAGGPTDTQYF
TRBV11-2 CASSADRGRETQYF
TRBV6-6 CASSYTGGSDEAFF
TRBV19 CASSALLAGPVSGANVLTF
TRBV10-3 CAISVLVKETQYF
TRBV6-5 CASSRGTGEGQPQHF
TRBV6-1 CASKTGDQPQHF
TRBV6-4 CASSPTGGTGRETQYF
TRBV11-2 CASSPDRGYNYEQYF
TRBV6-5 CASSRDRVSYEQYF
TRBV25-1 CASSDRGDTIYF
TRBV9 CASSPGVGIMNTEAFF
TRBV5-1 CASSFTGLAGGPNTGELFF
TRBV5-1 CASRVGSSYEQYF
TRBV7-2 CASTEGVSEQFF
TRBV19 CASSTIQGSGANVLTF
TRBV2 CASSEERTNTGELFF
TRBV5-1 CASSLGREYEQYF
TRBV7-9 CASSPGSGTGYTDTQYF
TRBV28 CATRVSGSGTEAFF